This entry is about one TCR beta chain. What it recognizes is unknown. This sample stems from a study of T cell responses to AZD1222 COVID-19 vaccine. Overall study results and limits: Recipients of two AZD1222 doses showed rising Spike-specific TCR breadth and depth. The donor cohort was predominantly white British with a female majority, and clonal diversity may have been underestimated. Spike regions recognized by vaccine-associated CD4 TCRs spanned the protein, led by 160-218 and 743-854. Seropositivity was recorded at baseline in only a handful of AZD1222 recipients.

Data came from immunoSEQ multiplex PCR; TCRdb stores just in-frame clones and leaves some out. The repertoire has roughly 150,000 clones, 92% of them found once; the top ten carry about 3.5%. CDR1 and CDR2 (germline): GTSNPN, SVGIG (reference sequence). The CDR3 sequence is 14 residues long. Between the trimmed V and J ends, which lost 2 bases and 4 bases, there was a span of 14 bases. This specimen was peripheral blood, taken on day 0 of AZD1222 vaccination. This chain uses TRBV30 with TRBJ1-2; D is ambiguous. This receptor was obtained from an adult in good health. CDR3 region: CAWSPERPSYGYTF. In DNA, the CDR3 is TGTGCCTGGAGTCCCGAGCGGCCATCCTATGGCTACACCTTC. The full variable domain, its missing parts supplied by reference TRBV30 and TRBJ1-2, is SQTIHQWPATLVQPVGSPLSLECTVEGTSNPNLYWYRQAAGRGLQLLFYSVGIGQISSEVPQNLSASRPQDRQFILSSKKLLLSDSGFYLCAWSPERPSYGYTFGSGTRLTVV.